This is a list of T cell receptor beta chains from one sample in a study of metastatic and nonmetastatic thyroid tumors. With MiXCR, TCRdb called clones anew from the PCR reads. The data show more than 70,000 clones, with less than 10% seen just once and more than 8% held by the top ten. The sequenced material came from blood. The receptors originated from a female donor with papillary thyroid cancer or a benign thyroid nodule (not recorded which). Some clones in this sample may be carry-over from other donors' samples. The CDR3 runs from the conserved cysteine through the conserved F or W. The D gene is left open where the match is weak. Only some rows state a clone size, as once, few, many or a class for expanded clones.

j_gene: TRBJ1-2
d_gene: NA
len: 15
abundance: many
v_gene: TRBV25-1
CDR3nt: TGTGCCAGCAGTGCCTCTCGGCGGGGTAACTATGGCTACACCTTC
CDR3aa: CASSASRRGNYGYTF

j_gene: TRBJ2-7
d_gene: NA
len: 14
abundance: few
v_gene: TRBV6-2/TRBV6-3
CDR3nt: TGTGCCAGCAGTCGGGACCCTTCGGGATACGAGCAGTACTTC
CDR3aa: CASSRDPSGYEQYF

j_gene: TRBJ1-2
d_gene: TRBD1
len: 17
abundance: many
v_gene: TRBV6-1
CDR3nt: TGTGCCAGCAGCGCTCTTGGACAGGGGGCTTCATCATATGGCTACACCTTC
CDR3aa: CASSALGQGASSYGYTF

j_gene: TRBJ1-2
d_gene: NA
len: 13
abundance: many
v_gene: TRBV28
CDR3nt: TGTGCCAGCAGTCCTGAGACGGTTTTGAGCTACACCTTC
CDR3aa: CASSPETVLSYTF

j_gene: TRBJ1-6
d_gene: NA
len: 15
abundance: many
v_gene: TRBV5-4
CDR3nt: TGTGCCAGCAGCTTGAGCAGCTCCTATAATTCACCCCTCCACTTT
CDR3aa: CASSLSSSYNSPLHF

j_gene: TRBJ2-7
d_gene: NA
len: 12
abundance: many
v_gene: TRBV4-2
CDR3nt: TGTGCCAGCAGCCCCACAGGGAACGAGCAGTACTTC
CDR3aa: CASSPTGNEQYF

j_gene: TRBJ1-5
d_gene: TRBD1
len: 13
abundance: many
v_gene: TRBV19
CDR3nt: TGTGCCAGTAGTAGACAGGGGCGGCAGCCCCAGCATTTT
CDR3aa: CASSRQGRQPQHF

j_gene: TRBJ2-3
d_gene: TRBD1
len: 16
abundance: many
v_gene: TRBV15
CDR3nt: TGTGCCACCAGCAGAGATCGTGGACAGGGGGCTGATACGCAGTATTTT
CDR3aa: CATSRDRGQGADTQYF

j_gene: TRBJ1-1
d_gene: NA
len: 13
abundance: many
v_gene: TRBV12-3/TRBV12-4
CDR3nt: TGTGCCAGCAGTTTATGGGGATCCACTGAAGCTTTCTTT
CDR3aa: CASSLWGSTEAFF

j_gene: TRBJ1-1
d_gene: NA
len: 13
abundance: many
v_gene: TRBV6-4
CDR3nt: TGTGCCAGCAGCAAAGGACCGAACACTGAAGCTTTCTTT
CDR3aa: CASSKGPNTEAFF

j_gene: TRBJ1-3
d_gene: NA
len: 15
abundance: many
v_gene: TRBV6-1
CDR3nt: TGTGCCAGCAGTGAAACGAGGGGGTATGGAAACACCATATATTTT
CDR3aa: CASSETRGYGNTIYF

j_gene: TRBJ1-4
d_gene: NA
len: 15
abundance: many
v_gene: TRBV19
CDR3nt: TGTGCCAGTAGTATAGGGAGGCAAAGTGGTGAAAAACTGTTTTTT
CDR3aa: CASSIGRQSGEKLFF

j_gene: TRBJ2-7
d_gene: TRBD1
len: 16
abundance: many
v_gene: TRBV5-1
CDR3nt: TGCGCCAGCAGCTTGGTCGGTGGGACAGAAACCTACGAGCAGTACTTC
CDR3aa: CASSLVGGTETYEQYF

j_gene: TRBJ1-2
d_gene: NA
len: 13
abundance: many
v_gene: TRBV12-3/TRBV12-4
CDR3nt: TGTGCCAGCAGTTTTTCAGTCACCTATGGCTACACCTTC
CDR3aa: CASSFSVTYGYTF

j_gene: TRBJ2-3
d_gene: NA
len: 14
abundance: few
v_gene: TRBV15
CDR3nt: TGTGCCACCAGCGGCCTCGGAGGCACAGATACGCAGTATTTT
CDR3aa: CATSGLGGTDTQYF

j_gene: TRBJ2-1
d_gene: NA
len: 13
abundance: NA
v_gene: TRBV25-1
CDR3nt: TGTGCCAGCAGTGAATACCTTACCAAGGGGCAGTTCTTC
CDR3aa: CASSEYLTKGQFF

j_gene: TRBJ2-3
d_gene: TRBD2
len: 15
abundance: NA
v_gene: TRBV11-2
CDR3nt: TGTGCCAGCAGAAATGGGATCGGGGGGGCCGTTACGCAGTATTTT
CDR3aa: CASRNGIGGAVTQYF

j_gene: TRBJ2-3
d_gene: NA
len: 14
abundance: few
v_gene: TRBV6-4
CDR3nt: TGTGCCAGCAGTTTTTCCGGGGGCACAGATACAAAGTATTTT
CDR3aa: CASSFSGGTDTKYF

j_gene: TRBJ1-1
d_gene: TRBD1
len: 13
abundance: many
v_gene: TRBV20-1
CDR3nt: TGCAGTGCCCCTATCCACAGGGGCACTGAAGCTTTCTTT
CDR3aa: CSAPIHRGTEAFF

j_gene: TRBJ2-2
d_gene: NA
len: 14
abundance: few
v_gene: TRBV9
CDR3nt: TGTGCCAGCAGCCCGAGGTCCTACACCGGGGAGCTGTTTTTT
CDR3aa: CASSPRSYTGELFF

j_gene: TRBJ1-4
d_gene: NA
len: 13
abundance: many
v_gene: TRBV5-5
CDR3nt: TGTGCCAGCAGCTTGGCCCTTAGAGAAAAACTGTTTTTT
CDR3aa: CASSLALREKLFF

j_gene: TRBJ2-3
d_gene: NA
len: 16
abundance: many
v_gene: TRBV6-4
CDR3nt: TGTGCCAGCAGTGACCTAGGGGGGAGCAATACAGATACGCAGTATTTT
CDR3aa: CASSDLGGSNTDTQYF

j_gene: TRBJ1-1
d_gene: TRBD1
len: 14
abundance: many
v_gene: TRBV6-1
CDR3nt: TGTGCCAGCAGTCGGACAGGGGGTATCACTGAAGCTTTCTTT
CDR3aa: CASSRTGGITEAFF

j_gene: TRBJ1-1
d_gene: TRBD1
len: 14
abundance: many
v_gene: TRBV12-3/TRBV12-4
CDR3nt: TGTGCCAGCAGTTCCTGGACAGGGAACACTGAAGCTTTCTTT
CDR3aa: CASSSWTGNTEAFF

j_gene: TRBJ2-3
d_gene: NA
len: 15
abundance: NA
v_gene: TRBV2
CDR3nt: TGTGCCAGCAGTGAGGGCGGGCCGAGCACAGATACGCAGTATTTT
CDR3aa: CASSEGGPSTDTQYF

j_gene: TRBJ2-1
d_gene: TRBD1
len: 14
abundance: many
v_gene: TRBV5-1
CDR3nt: TGCGCCAGCAGCTTGCAGGGGGTCTACAATGAGCAGTTCTTC
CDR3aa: CASSLQGVYNEQFF

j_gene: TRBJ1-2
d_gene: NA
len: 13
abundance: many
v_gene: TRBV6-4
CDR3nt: TGTGCCAGCAGTGAATCCGGGACCTATGGCTACACCTTC
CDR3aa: CASSESGTYGYTF

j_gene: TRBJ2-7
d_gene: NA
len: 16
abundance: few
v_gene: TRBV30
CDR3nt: TGTGCCTGGAGTCCCCCTTCGGCCCCTTGGATGGTCGAGCAGTACTTC
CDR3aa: CAWSPPSAPWMVEQYF

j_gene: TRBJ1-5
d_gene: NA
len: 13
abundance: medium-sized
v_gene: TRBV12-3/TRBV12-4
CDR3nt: TGTGCCAGCACCGTGGAGGGGTCTCAGCCCCAGCATTTT
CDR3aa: CASTVEGSQPQHF

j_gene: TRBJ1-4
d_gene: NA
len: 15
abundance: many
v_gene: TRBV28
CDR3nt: TGTGCCAGCAGTTTTCCAGATGCAACTAATGAAAAACTGTTTTTT
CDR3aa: CASSFPDATNEKLFF

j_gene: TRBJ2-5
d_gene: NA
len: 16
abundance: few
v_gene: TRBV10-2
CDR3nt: TGCGCCAGCAGTGAGTCGGCAGCGGCCTGGGGAGAGACCCAGTACTTC
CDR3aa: CASSESAAAWGETQYF

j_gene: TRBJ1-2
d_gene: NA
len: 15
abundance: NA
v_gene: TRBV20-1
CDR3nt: TGCAGTGCTAGAGATCAGGCCTCTAGGTATGGGGGCTACACCTTC
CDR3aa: CSARDQASRYGGYTF

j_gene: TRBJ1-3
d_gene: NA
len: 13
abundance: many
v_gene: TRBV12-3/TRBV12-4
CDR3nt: TGTGCCAGCACCATATTCTCTGGAAACACCATATATTTT
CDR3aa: CASTIFSGNTIYF

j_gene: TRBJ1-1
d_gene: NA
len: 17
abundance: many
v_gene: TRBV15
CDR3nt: TGTGCCACCAGCAGTGGGGGCGGGGCCCGGACGGGCACTGAAGCTTTCTTT
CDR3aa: CATSSGGGARTGTEAFF

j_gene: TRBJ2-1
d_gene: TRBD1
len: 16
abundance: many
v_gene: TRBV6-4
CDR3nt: TGTGCCAGCAGTTCCTCCCCGGGACAGGGCCACAATGAGCAGTTCTTC
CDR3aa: CASSSSPGQGHNEQFF

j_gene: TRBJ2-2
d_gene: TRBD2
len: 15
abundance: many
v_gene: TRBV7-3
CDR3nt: TGTGCCAGCAGCCAGACTAGCGGGGAAACCGGGGAGCTGTTTTTT
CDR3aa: CASSQTSGETGELFF

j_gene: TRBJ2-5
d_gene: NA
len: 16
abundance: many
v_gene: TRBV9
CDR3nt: TGTGCCAGCAGCGTGGGGATGATGGGAGGACAAGAGACCCAGTACTTC
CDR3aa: CASSVGMMGGQETQYF

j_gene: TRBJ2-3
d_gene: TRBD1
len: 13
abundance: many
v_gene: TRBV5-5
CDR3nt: TGTGCCAGCAGCTCGGACAGGAGGGATACGCAGTATTTT
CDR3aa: CASSSDRRDTQYF

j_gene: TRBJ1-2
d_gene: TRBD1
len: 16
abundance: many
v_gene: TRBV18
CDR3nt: TGTGCCAGCTCACCTCTCGCCAGGGGGCCTGACTATGGCTACACCTTC
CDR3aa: CASSPLARGPDYGYTF

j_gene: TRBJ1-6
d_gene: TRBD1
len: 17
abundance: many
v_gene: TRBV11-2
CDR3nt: TGTGCCAGCAGCCCCTCCGGGACAGGACGTTATAATTCACCCCTCCACTTT
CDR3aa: CASSPSGTGRYNSPLHF

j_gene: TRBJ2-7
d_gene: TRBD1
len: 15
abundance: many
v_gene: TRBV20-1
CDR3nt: TGCAGTGCAACCTACCCCGGGACAGGGGGCTACGAGCAGTACTTC
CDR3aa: CSATYPGTGGYEQYF

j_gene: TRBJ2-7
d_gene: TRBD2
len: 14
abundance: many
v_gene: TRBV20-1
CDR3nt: TGCAGTGCTAGCCGAGGACTAGCCGGCAACGAGCAGTACTTC
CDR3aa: CSASRGLAGNEQYF

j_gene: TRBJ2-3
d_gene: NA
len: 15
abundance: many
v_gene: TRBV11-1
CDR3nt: TGTGCCAGCAGCTTTGGTGGGGGGGCGCCAGATACGCAGTATTTT
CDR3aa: CASSFGGGAPDTQYF

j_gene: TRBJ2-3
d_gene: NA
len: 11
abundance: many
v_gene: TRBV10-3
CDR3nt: TGTGCCATCAGTGATGCAGATACGCAGTATTTT
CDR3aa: CAISDADTQYF

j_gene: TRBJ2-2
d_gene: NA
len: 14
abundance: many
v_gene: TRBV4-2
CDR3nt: TGTGCCAGCAGCCAAGATCACTCGGGCGGGGAGCTGTTTTTT
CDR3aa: CASSQDHSGGELFF

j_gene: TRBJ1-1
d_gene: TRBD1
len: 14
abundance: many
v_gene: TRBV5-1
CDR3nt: TGCGCCAGCTCAGGACAGGGAATTAGCACTGAAGCTTTCTTT
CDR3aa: CASSGQGISTEAFF

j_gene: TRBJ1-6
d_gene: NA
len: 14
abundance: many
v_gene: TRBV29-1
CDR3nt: TGCAGCGTTGGGGACCAGGGAGATAATTCACCCCTCCACTTT
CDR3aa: CSVGDQGDNSPLHF